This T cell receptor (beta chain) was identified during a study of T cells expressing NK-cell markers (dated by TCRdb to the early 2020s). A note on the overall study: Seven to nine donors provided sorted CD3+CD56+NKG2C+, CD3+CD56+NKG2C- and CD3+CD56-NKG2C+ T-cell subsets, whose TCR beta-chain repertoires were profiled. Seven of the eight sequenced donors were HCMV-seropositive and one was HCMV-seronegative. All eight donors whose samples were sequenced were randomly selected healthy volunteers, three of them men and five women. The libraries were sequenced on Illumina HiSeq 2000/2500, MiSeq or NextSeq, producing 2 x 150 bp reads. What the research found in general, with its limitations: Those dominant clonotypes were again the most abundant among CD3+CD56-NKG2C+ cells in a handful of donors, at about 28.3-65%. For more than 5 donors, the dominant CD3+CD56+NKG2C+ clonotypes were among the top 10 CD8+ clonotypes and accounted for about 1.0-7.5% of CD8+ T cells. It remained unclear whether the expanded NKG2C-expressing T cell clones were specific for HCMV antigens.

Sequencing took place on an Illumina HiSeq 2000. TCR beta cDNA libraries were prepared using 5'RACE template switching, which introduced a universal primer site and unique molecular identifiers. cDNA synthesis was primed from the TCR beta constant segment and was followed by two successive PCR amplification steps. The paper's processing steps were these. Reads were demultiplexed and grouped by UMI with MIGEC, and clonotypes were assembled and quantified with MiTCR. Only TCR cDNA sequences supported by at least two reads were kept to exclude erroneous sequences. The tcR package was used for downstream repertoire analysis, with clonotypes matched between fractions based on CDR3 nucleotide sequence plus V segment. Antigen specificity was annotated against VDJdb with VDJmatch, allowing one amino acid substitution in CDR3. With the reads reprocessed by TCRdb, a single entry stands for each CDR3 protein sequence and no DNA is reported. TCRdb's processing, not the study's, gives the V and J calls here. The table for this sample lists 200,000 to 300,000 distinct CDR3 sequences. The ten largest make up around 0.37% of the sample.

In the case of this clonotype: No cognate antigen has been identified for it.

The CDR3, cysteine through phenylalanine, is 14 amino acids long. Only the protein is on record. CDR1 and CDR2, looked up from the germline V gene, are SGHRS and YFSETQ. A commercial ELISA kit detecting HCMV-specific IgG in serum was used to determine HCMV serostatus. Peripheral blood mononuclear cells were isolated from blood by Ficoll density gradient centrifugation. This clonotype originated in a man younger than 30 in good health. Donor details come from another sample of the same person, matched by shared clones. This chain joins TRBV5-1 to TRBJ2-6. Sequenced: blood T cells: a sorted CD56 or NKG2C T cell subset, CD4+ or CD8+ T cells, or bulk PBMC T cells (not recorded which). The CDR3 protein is CASSSISGANVLTF.